This T cell receptor (beta chain) was identified in a study of blood T cell repertoires in COVID-19 (TCRdb year 2020). A note on the overall study: Samples from collaborators originated in the United States, Italy and Spain and spanned both the acute and convalescent phases of COVID-19. The material from the prospective study consisted of cDNA or gDNA derived from T cells, B-cell-depleted T cells, or PBMCs. Subjects who had been exposed to COVID-19, were actively infected with it, or had recovered from it provided the deeply sampled blood TCRbeta repertoires that made up the dataset. The repertoires were released in a freely available public database intended as a resource for research on the immune response to SARS-CoV-2. Samples were obtained from the ongoing ImmuneRACE study (first 160 participants) and from 1,254 subjects provided by 6 global collaborators. A de-identified subject ID, COVID-19 status, age in years and sex were almost always included in the sample metadata. Where HLA class I and class II types were available, the types were taken from metadata supplied by the sample provider, not from assay-based typing. Here is what the overall study found, with its caveats: How much clinical and demographic metadata was included differed by source and by participant, and the metadata was provided uncurated.

The immunoSEQ Assay, a bias-controlled multiplex PCR, was used to amplify TCRbeta CDR3 regions from genomic DNA. The original pipeline was this. The number of nucleated cells in each sample was estimated from the amplification of reference gene primers within the assay. To quantify the absolute abundance of each unique TCRbeta CDR3 rearrangement, sequence reads were collapsed and filtered. For each sample, productive Simpson clonality was calculated as the square root of Simpson's diversity index over productive rearrangements. Held by TCRdb, this immuneACCESS table contains in-frame sequences only and omits some clones. Under half of the omission traces to an unresolved V gene where checked; the cause of the rest is unknown. Clone size and V and J calls were adopted from that table, with D and trimming inferred from the DNA. The sample data list more than 95,000 clones, and roughly nine tenths of these were observed just once. In total, the top ten clones hold about 8% of the sample.

This clone was seen ten or more times. The clone's antigen remains unknown. No much larger clonotype is one base removed from it; base qualities were not supplied. Each collaborating institution followed its own protocols to collect whole blood in K2EDTA tubes. Collaborator samples were shipped for TCRbeta analysis as frozen whole blood, isolated PBMCs, or DNA extracted from either sample type. Relative to germline, V is missing 9 bases and J is missing 5 bases, with 9 bases of the junction outside any gene match. The CDR3 covers 13 residues, taking in both the cysteine and the phenylalanine. The only DNA kept is the CDR3, 39 bases in frame from the first base. The germline V gene specifies SNHLY as CDR1 and FYNNEI as CDR2.

This sequence was found in a human donor in a cohort sampled during active COVID-19. The chain is made from TRBV2 and TRBJ2-7; TRBD1 matches 8 bases in the middle. The source material was peripheral blood. The CDR3 protein: CASTRDRTDEQYF. The nucleotide sequence is TGTGCCAGTACCCGGGACAGGACCGACGAGCAGTACTTC.